This T cell receptor (beta chain) was found in a study of control samples from healthy donors and cancer patients. The assay was immunoSEQ multiplex PCR, and TCRdb's table has in-frame clones only and misses some. The sample yields 150,000 to 200,000 clones, around 90% seen once. CDR1 SGHNT and CDR2 YYREEE come from the germline V gene (reference sequence). The CDR3 loop spans 16 amino acids. Between the trimmed V and J ends, which lost 0 bases and 1 base, there was a span of 12 bases. The specimen sequenced was blood. The chain links TRBV5-4 to TRBJ2-3; a possible D gene is TRBD2 (5 bases). This clonotype was obtained from a man younger than 30 in good health. CDR3 region: CASSLDPGRGTDTQYF. The CDR3 bases are TGTGCCAGCAGCTTGGACCCGGGAAGAGGCACAGATACGCAGTATTTT.